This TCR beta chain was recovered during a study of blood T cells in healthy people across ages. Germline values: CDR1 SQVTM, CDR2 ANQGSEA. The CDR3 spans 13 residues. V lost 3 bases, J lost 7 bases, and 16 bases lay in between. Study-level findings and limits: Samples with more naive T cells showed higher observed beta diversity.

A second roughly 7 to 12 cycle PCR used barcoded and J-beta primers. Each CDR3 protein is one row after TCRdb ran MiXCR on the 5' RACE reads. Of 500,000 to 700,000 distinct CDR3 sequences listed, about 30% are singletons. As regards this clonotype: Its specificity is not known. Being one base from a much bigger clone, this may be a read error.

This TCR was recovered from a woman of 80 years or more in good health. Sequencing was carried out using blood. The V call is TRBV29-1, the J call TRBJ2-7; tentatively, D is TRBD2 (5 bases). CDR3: CSVDAVGNNEQYF. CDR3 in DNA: TGCAGCGTTGACGCGGTCGGGAACAATGAGCAGTACTTC.